This entry concerns a single TCR beta chain. The specificity of this receptor is unknown. Base qualities are not provided; no much larger clone lies one nucleotide away. CDR1 and CDR2, looked up from the germline V gene, are MNHEY and SVGAGI. The CDR3 numbers 15 residues from cysteine through phenylalanine. The kept DNA is CDR3 alone, 45 bases in frame from the first base. V drops 0 bases and J drops 0 bases, leaving 9 bases in between. Whole blood was collected in K2EDTA tubes by collaborating institutions according to the institutions' own protocols. For TCRbeta analysis, collaborators shipped samples as frozen whole blood, isolated PBMCs, or DNA extracted from either of those sample types. The data are from a study of blood T cell repertoires in COVID-19 (dated by TCRdb to 2018 to 2021). Regarding the complete study: Collaborator samples came from the United States, Italy and Spain and covered acute and convalescent phases of COVID-19. A de-identified subject ID, COVID-19 status, age in years and sex were almost always included in the sample metadata. The prospective study material was composed of cDNA or gDNA derived from T cells, B-cell-depleted T cells, or PBMCs. The samples were drawn from two sources: the first 160 participants of the ongoing ImmuneRACE study, and 950 to 1,500 subjects contributed by 6 global collaborators. The repertoires were released in a freely available public database intended as a resource for research on the immune response to SARS-CoV-2. Subjects who had been exposed to COVID-19, were actively infected with it, or had recovered from it provided the deeply sampled blood TCRbeta repertoires that made up the dataset. Where available, HLA class I and class II types were taken from metadata supplied by the sample provider and were not determined by assay-based typing. Points the paper makes about the study in general: The amount of clinical and demographic metadata varied by source and participant and was provided uncurated.

TCRbeta CDR3 regions were amplified from genomic DNA by means of the immunoSEQ Assay, a bias-controlled multiplex PCR. Regarding the original processing steps: The number of nucleated cells in each sample was estimated from the amplification of reference gene primers within the assay. Sequence reads were collapsed and filtered to measure the absolute abundance of every unique TCRbeta CDR3 rearrangement. For each sample, productive Simpson clonality was calculated as the square root of Simpson's diversity index across productive rearrangements. In its TCRdb copy, this immuneACCESS table keeps in-frame sequences only and misses some clones. Where compared with another copy, unresolved V genes explain less than half of these, and the others have no known cause. The V and J calls and clone size were taken over from that table, and D and trimming were inferred from the DNA. The table for this sample lists about 240,000 clones; 82% of them were counted only once. The top ten hold about an eighth of the sample.

Sequenced sample: peripheral blood. Here the chain combines TRBV6-5 and TRBJ2-7; TRBD1 could be the D gene, as 5 bases match. The source is a woman aged 60-75 years with active or convalescent COVID-19. The DNA reads as follows: TGTGCCAGCAGTTACTCTGGACAAGACTCCTACGAGCAGTACTTC. Its product reads: CASSYSGQDSYEQYF.